This TCR beta chain appears in the sequencing data of a study of early T cells in non-severe SARS-CoV-2 infection. The CDR3 is made up of 16 amino acids. CDR1 and CDR2 from the germline V gene are SGHDN and FVKESK. The V gene lost 0 bases and the J gene lost 5 bases, with 14 bases spanning the gap. This clonotype was seen a handful of times. TCRdb reprocessed the 5' RACE reads via MiXCR and lists one record per CDR3 protein. The sample holds some 63,000 distinct CDR3 sequences, over 10% seen once. This clonotype was sampled from an adult who was a healthcare worker with PCR-confirmed SARS-CoV-2 infection or an uninfected control (not recorded which). The chain couples TRBV14 to TRBJ2-1, with a weak D call TRBD1 (6 bases). The material sequenced was whole blood. CDR3 loop: CASSQEEDSDNNEQFF. CDR3 DNA sequence: TGTGCCAGCAGCCAAGAGGAGGACAGCGATAACAATGAGCAGTTCTTC. Variable domain in full (rest from reference TRBV14 and TRBJ2-1): EAGVTQFPSHSVIEKGQTVTLRCDPISGHDNLYWYRRVMGKEIKFLLHFVKESKQDESGMPNNRFLAERTGGTYSTLKVQPAELEDSGVYFCASSQEEDSDNNEQFFGPGTRLTVL.